What follows are 20 T cell receptor beta chains derived from one specimen sequenced in a study of T cell responses to AZD1222 COVID-19 vaccine. Method: immunoSEQ multiplex PCR; TCRdb's copy keeps in-frame clones and lacks some. Of 96,000 or so clones in the sample, roughly 88% were seen once. The sequenced sample was peripheral blood, obtained on day 0 of AZD1222 vaccination. The receptors come from an adult in good health.

The sample holds one count of this clone. The chain carries TRBV28 and TRBJ1-3; D is uncertain. Germline CDR1 is MDHEN and CDR2 is SYDVKM. With 3 bases removed from V and 3 bases from J, the gap between germline ends came to 18 bases. The CDR3 is 17 amino acids. The CDR3 region is CASSFVTTAQDGNTIYF. CDR3 nucleotide sequence: TGTGCCAGCAGTTTTGTCACAACCGCGCAGGATGGAAACACCATATATTTT.

DNA of the CDR3: TGTGCCAGCAGCTCGGGACACTCATATGGCTACACCTTC. It encodes CASSSGHSYGYTF. The rearrangement links TRBV5-4 to TRBJ1-2, with a tentative D call TRBD1 (6 bases). There are 13 residues in the CDR3. Germline V gives CDR1 SGHNT, CDR2 YYREEE (reference sequence). V dropped 3 bases and J dropped 5 bases, with 11 bases sitting between them.

The rearrangement uses TRBV28 and TRBJ2-7; no clear D. This CDR3 region has 10 residues. Germline lookup yields CDR1 MDHEN and CDR2 SYDVKM. V lost 8 bases, J lost 3 bases, and 5 bases lay in between. Here the CDR3 DNA reads TGTGCCAGCGGAAACTACGAGCAGTACTTC. Translating gives CASGNYEQYF.

This clone was counted a single time. CDR3 region: CASTLGGTSVYNEQFF. The CDR3 DNA reads TGTGCCAGCACCTTGGGGGGGACTAGCGTTTACAATGAGCAGTTCTTC. The chain uses TRBV7-2 and TRBJ2-1, with TRBD2 matching 10 bases. After removal of 7 bases from V and 4 bases from J, the junction contained 10 bases not matched to a gene. CDR1 is SGHTA and CDR2 is FQGNSA in the germline V gene. CDR3 length equals 16 residues.

The CDR3 here is CASSLNGPSYEQYF. CDR3 nucleotide sequence: TGTGCCAGCAGCTTGAACGGGCCCTCCTACGAGCAGTACTTC. V gene TRBV5-4 combines with J gene TRBJ2-7; the D is unclear. V was trimmed by 1 base and J by 0 bases, leaving 8 bases between them. The CDR3 is 14 residues long. CDR1 is SGHNT and CDR2 is YYREEE in the germline V gene (reference sequence).

The genes are TRBV9 and TRBJ2-1, with 10 bases fitting TRBD2. The germline gives CDR1 SGDLS, CDR2 YYNGEE. Unmatched junction bases numbered 12, after V lost 0 bases and J lost 0 bases. The CDR3 is 20 residues long. CDR3 sequence reads: CASSVAGWRAGGPSYNEQFF. CDR3 nucleotides: TGTGCCAGCAGCGTAGCAGGGTGGAGAGCGGGAGGGCCCTCCTACAATGAGCAGTTCTTC.

The chain recombines TRBV9 with TRBJ2-3, with a possible D match to TRBD2 (6 bases). V was trimmed by 1 base and J by 6 bases, leaving 18 bases between them. This CDR3 comprises 16 residues. Germline V gene lookup returns CDR1 SGDLS and CDR2 YYNGEE. CDR3 in DNA: TGTGCCAGCAGCGTATCCGGGACTGGCAGCGGGGATACGCAGTATTTT. Encoded protein: CASSVSGTGSGDTQYF. Full variable domain (missing parts from reference TRBV9 and TRBJ2-3): DSGVTQTPKHLITATGQRVTLRCSPRSGDLSVYWYQQSLDQGLQFLIQYYNGEERAKGNILERFSAQQFPDLHSELNLSSLELGDSALYFCASSVSGTGSGDTQYFGPGTRLTVL.

The J gene is TRBJ2-2, the V gene TRBV11-3; 10 bases align to TRBD2. Germline V lookup: CDR1 SGHNT, CDR2 YENEEA. Losses at the gene ends were 1 base for V and 4 bases for J; bases not matched to a gene: 3. There are 16 residues in the CDR3. CDR3 DNA: TGTGCCAGCAGCTTAGCCCTAGCGGGAGTCACCGGGGAGCTGTTTTTT. It translates to CASSLALAGVTGELFF.

The chain uses TRBV28 and TRBJ2-7; D is possibly TRBD1 or TRBD2 (5 bases each). Germline V gene lookup returns CDR1 MDHEN and CDR2 SYDVKM. The CDR3 extends over 15 amino acids. The V gene lost 2 bases and the J gene lost 1 base, with 12 bases spanning the gap. This CDR3 reads CASSLVRGFSYEQYF. As DNA, the CDR3 is TGTGCCAGCAGTTTAGTGAGGGGATTTTCCTACGAGCAGTACTTC.

This rearrangement joins TRBV5-5 to TRBJ2-7, with TRBD2 identical over 14 bases. V was clipped by 0 bases and J by 4 bases; unmatched bases: 0. Looked up from germline, CDR1 is SGHKS and CDR2 is YYEKEE (reference sequence). This CDR3 is 15 amino acids long. This CDR3 reads CASSLGLAGGYEQYF. The DNA of the CDR3 is TGTGCCAGCAGCTTGGGACTAGCGGGAGGGTACGAGCAGTACTTC.

CDR3 DNA: TGTGCCAGCACCCTCGGGGCCGGCAGGCAAGAGACCCAGTACTTC. Translating gives CASTLGAGRQETQYF. The chain links TRBV27 to TRBJ2-5; D may be TRBD1 or TRBD2 (5 bases each). CDR3 length equals 15 residues. Germline V gene lookup returns CDR1 MNHEY and CDR2 SMNVEV (reference sequence). V lost 7 bases and J 2 bases, leaving 17 bases between the germline ends.

V is TRBV28 and J is TRBJ2-7; D not certain. This CDR3 has 11 residues. V shed 2 bases and J shed 4 bases, with 3 bases lying between them. From germline, CDR1 is MDHEN and CDR2 SYDVKM. CDR3 coding DNA: TGTGCCAGCAGTTTAAAGTACGAGCAGTACTTC. Its translation is CASSLKYEQYF.

The chain employs TRBV7-2 and TRBJ2-5; 13 bases line up with TRBD2. The germline gives CDR1 SGHTA, CDR2 FQGNSA. V dropped 1 base and J dropped 5; count of bases not matched to a gene: 4. The length of the CDR3 is 16 residues. CDR3 nucleotide sequence: TGTGCCAGCAGCTTAGGGACTAGCGGGAGCGTGGAGACCCAGTACTTC. This gives the protein CASSLGTSGSVETQYF.

J is TRBJ1-5 and V is TRBV7-9; 7 bases are a match to TRBD1. This CDR3 is 15 amino acids long. The J segment lost 2 bases and the V segment lost 5 bases, leaving 6 bases of the junction unmatched. Germline-derived CDR1 and CDR2 are SEHNR and FQNEAQ (reference sequence). CDR3 protein: CASSTTTGGNQPQHF. CDR3 in DNA: TGTGCCAGCAGCACCACTACAGGGGGCAATCAGCCCCAGCATTTT. The full variable domain, rest sourced from reference TRBV7-9 and TRBJ1-5, is DTGVSQNPRHKITKRGQNVTFRCDPISEHNRLYWYRQTLGQGPEFLTYFQNEAQLEKSRLLSDRFSAERPKGSFSTLEIQRTEQGDSAMYLCASSTTTGGNQPQHFGDGTRLSIL.

The CDR3 nucleotides read TGTGCCAGCAGTGAGCAGGGGAACACTGAAGCTTTCTTT. Its translation: CASSEQGNTEAFF. This chain joins TRBV6-4 and TRBJ1-1; D is perhaps TRBD1 (5 bases). The CDR3 extends over 13 amino acids. The germline V and J ends were trimmed by 3 bases and 1 base, with 6 bases remaining between them. Looked up from germline, CDR1 is MRHNA and CDR2 is SNTAGT.

V gene TRBV3-1 (or the pseudogene TRBV3-2) combines with J gene TRBJ1-5, with TRBD1 identical over 8 bases. CDR1 and CDR2 (germline): LGHDT, YNNKEL (reference sequence). The length of the CDR3 is 15 residues. V lost 0 bases and J lost 4; bases outside the gene matches: 2. The CDR3 is CASSQETGGNQPQHF. Here the CDR3 DNA reads TGTGCCAGCAGCCAAGAAACAGGGGGGAATCAGCCCCAGCATTTT.

The chain has TRBV4-2 and TRBJ2-6; D is unclear. CDR1 and CDR2 from the germline V gene are LGHNA and YNFKEQ. With 1 base removed from V and 0 bases from J, the gap between germline ends came to 4 bases. The CDR3 spans 15 residues. The CDR3 DNA sequence: TGTGCCAGCAGCCAAGCGGGCTCTGGGGCCAACGTCCTGACTTTC. It encodes CASSQAGSGANVLTF.

The V call is TRBV30, the J call TRBJ2-1; 9 bases fit TRBD1. The CDR3 runs to 15 residues. Germline V gene data show CDR1 as GTSNPN and CDR2 as SVGIG (reference sequence). The V and J ends lost 3 bases and 3 bases, in that order; junction bases with no gene match: 6. The CDR3 is CAWRADRGGYNEQFF. CDR3 nucleotides: TGTGCCTGGAGGGCGGACAGGGGCGGCTACAATGAGCAGTTCTTC.

V gene TRBV6-2 or TRBV6-3 combines with J gene TRBJ2-4; 14 bases map to TRBD2. The germline gives CDR1 MNHEY, CDR2 SVGEGT. CDR3 length: 21 residues. Trimming took 0 bases from V and 4 from J; bases not matched to a gene: 14. The CDR3 region is CASSYSRTSGRPKSGKNIQYF. DNA of the CDR3: TGTGCCAGCAGTTACTCGAGGACTAGCGGGAGGCCGAAGAGTGGGAAAAACATTCAGTACTTC.

This clone appeared once. The chain couples TRBV28 to TRBJ1-3, with D unclear. Trimming took 8 bases from V and 0 from J, leaving 8 bases between them. This CDR3 region has 13 residues. Per the germline V gene, CDR1 is MDHEN and CDR2 is SYDVKM. The CDR3 is CASFRASGNTIYF. CDR3 bases: TGTGCCAGCTTCCGAGCCTCTGGAAACACCATATATTTT.